These T cell receptor beta chains were read from a single sample in a study of CD4 T cells in relation to SARS-CoV-2 and coronaviruses. Profiled with immunoSEQ multiplex PCR; TCRdb holds only in-frame clones, not every one. The table records 60,000 to 65,000 clones, approximately 94% of them present only once. Material for sequencing was naive CD4+ T cells from PBMCs. Source of these receptors: a human donor in good health. The CDR3 runs from the conserved cysteine through the conserved F or W. A D gene is named only where the DNA matches it firmly. Expanded clones are given a class, and other clones once, few, many or no size at all.

TRBJ1-5 TRBV3-1/TRBV3-2 NA NA TGTGCCAGCAGCCAAGGAATAGGGGATCAGCCCCAGCATTTT CASSQGIGDQPQHF
TRBJ2-2 TRBV19 TRBD2 once TGTGCCAGTAAAGCGGGACCGAACACCGGGGAGCTGTTTTTT CASKAGPNTGELFF
TRBJ2-7 TRBV3-1/TRBV3-2 TRBD1 NA TGTGCCAGCAGCCCCTCAGGGATGGGGACAGGGCCCTACGAGCAGTACTTC CASSPSGMGTGPYEQYF
TRBJ2-1 TRBV4-1 TRBD2 NA TGCGCCAGCAGCCAAAGGACTAGCTCCGTTGAGCAGTTCTTC CASSQRTSSVEQFF
TRBJ2-1 TRBV7-2 NA once TGTGCCAGCAGCACAGAACTAGAGGCTGAGCAGTTCTTC CASSTELEAEQFF
TRBJ2-7 TRBV28 TRBD1 once TGTGCCAGCAGTTCCCCAAGGACAGGGAAGTCCTACGAGCAGTACTTC CASSSPRTGKSYEQYF
TRBJ2-1 TRBV27 TRBD2 once TGTGCCAGCAGTCCTTGGACTAGCGGGACGGAGCAGTTCTTC CASSPWTSGTEQFF
TRBJ1-2 TRBV6-6 TRBD1 NA TGTGCCAGCACCCCTGGGGAGGGGGCGGGCTATGGCTACACCTTC CASTPGEGAGYGYTF
TRBJ1-2 TRBV2 TRBD1 NA TGTGCCAGCAGGTTGGGACAGGCGTCGGCTTATGGCTACACCTTC CASRLGQASAYGYTF
TRBJ2-1 TRBV7-2 TRBD2 NA TGTGCCAGCAGCTTAACTAGCGGGTATGCCTCCTACAATGAGCAGTTCTTC CASSLTSGYASYNEQFF
TRBJ1-3 TRBV20-1 NA NA TGCAGTGCTACCTCTGGAAACACCATATATTTT CSATSGNTIYF
TRBJ1-5 TRBV6-2/TRBV6-3 TRBD1 NA TGTGCCAGCAGTTACGGGGGACAGGGTATAGGGCCCCAGCATTTT CASSYGGQGIGPQHF
TRBJ2-3 TRBV28 NA NA TGTGCCAGCACCCGTAGCACAGATACGCAGTATTTT CASTRSTDTQYF
TRBJ1-2 TRBV7-9 TRBD1 NA TGTGCCAGCAGCCCAGGGACAGGGGGGACCTATGGCTACACCTTC CASSPGTGGTYGYTF
TRBJ1-6 TRBV28 NA NA TGTGCCAGCAGGCTCCGCAGGGAAAGGGATGGACGTTCACCCCTCCACTTT CASRLRRERDGRSPLHF
TRBJ1-1 TRBV5-1 TRBD1 NA TGCGCCAGCAGCTCTCCCGGGACCAGGGGGAGTGAAGCTTTCTTT CASSSPGTRGSEAFF
TRBJ2-1 TRBV5-1 TRBD2 NA TGCGCCAGCAGCCCTATGTCTAGCGGTTCCTACAATGAGCAGTTCTTC CASSPMSSGSYNEQFF
TRBJ2-1 TRBV11-3 NA once TGTGCCAGCAGCTTATCGCTAAACAGTGGTGAGCAGTTCTTC CASSLSLNSGEQFF
TRBJ1-1 TRBV5-5 NA NA TGTGCCAGCAGCTTGGTGCAGGGTCCCCAAAACACTGAAGCTTTCTTT CASSLVQGPQNTEAFF
TRBJ1-4 TRBV6-1 NA NA TGTGCCAGCAGTGAAGTGATGGACGAAAAACTGTTTTTT CASSEVMDEKLFF
TRBJ2-5 TRBV2 NA NA TGTGCCAGCATAGCATCAGGAGAGACCCAGTACTTC CASIASGETQYF
TRBJ2-7 TRBV5-5 NA NA TGTGCCAGCAGTGTCAGGTTCCCCGGCTACGAGCAGTACTTC CASSVRFPGYEQYF
TRBJ2-1 TRBV7-2 TRBD2 NA TGTGCCACCAGGGAGGGCCAGGGCAATGAGCAGTTCTTC CATREGQGNEQFF
TRBJ2-3 TRBV19 TRBD2 NA TGTGCCAGTAGTATAGTTAGCGGGAGGGTCACAGATACGCAGTATTTT CASSIVSGRVTDTQYF
TRBJ2-7 TRBV14 NA NA TGTGCCAGCAGCCGTCGGGACCCCTCTGACGAGCAGTACTTC CASSRRDPSDEQYF
TRBJ2-1 TRBV11-2 TRBD2 NA TGTGCCAGCAGCTTGTTCTTAGCGGGAGACAGTGGGAATGAGCAGTTCTTC CASSLFLAGDSGNEQFF
TRBJ2-1 TRBV18 TRBD2 NA TGTGCCAGCTCACCTCTAGCGGGAGGATCTGAGCAGTTCTTC CASSPLAGGSEQFF
TRBJ2-5 TRBV18 TRBD1 NA TGTGCCAGCTCACCAGGAGGCAGGGGGCGCGGAGAGACCCAGTACTTC CASSPGGRGRGETQYF
TRBJ2-5 TRBV20-1 TRBD2 NA TGCAGTGCTAGTCCTGCTAGCGGGTGGGGGGAGACCCAGTACTTC CSASPASGWGETQYF
TRBJ1-1 TRBV18 NA NA TGTGCCAGCTCACCGGGACAGAACACTGAAGCTTTCTTT CASSPGQNTEAFF
TRBJ2-6 TRBV7-8 NA NA TGTGCCAGCAGCTTGGGATGGACTGGGGCCAACGTCCTGACTTTC CASSLGWTGANVLTF
TRBJ2-7 TRBV30 NA NA TGTGCCTGGAGTGTATTGGGGGGACCCTCCTACGAGCAGTACTTC CAWSVLGGPSYEQYF
TRBJ1-5 TRBV12-3/TRBV12-4 NA NA TGTGCCAGCAGCGGGGGGGGTCAGCCCCAGCATTTT CASSGGGQPQHF
TRBJ2-1 TRBV6-5 NA NA TGTGCCAGCAGATCCACCGCTGGAGAGCAGTTCTTC CASRSTAGEQFF
TRBJ2-3 TRBV5-1 NA NA TGCGCCAGCAGCTCCATGACTACAGATACGCAGTATTTT CASSSMTTDTQYF
TRBJ2-7 TRBV21-1 NA NA TGTGCCAGCAGAGAGGCTAGCGGGAGTGGAGTAGATTACGAGCAGTACTTC CASREASGSGVDYEQYF
TRBJ2-4 TRBV28 TRBD2 NA TGTGCCAGCAGCACAAGTAGCGGGAGGATCGACTTC CASSTSSGRIDF